Given below is one T cell receptor (beta chain) in context. Its antigen target is currently unknown. The sample holds no much larger clone one base away, and base qualities are not on file. The data originate from a study of blood T cell repertoires in COVID-19 (dated by TCRdb to 2018 to 2021). At the level of the whole study: Samples covering the acute and convalescent phases of COVID-19 were provided by collaborators in the United States, Italy and Spain. Samples came from the ongoing ImmuneRACE study (first 160 participants) plus 1,254 subjects from 6 global collaborators. HLA class I and class II types, where available, came from metadata supplied by the sample provider rather than from assay-based typing. Sample metadata almost always included a de-identified subject ID, COVID-19 status, age in years and sex. Subjects who had been exposed to COVID-19, were actively infected with it, or had recovered from it provided the deeply sampled blood TCRbeta repertoires that made up the dataset. The repertoires were released in a freely available public database meant as a resource for research on the immune response to SARS-CoV-2. The prospective study material was composed of cDNA or gDNA derived from T cells, B-cell-depleted T cells, or PBMCs. Results the study describes overall, beyond this receptor: Clinical and demographic metadata were provided uncurated, with the amount varying by source and participant.

V is clipped by 6 bases and J by 4 bases, and the sequence between their germline boundaries is 6 bases long. Inclusive of the bounding cysteine and phenylalanine, the CDR3 is 11 residues long. Only the CDR3 portion is preserved as DNA: 33 bases, with reading frame beginning at the first base. CDR1 is given as SNHLY and CDR2 as FYNNEI, both from the germline V gene. The collaborating institutions used their own protocols to collect whole blood in K2EDTA tubes. Collaborator samples were shipped for TCRbeta analysis as frozen whole blood, isolated PBMCs, or DNA extracted from either sample type. TCRbeta CDR3 regions were amplified from genomic DNA by means of the immunoSEQ Assay, a bias-controlled multiplex PCR. In the original analysis: The number of nucleated cells in each sample was estimated by amplification of reference gene primers within the assay. Sequence reads were collapsed and filtered to measure the absolute abundance of every unique TCRbeta CDR3 rearrangement. Productive Simpson clonality was computed per sample as the square root of Simpson's diversity index over productive rearrangements. Held by TCRdb, this immuneACCESS table contains in-frame sequences only and omits some clones. Under half of the omission traces to an unresolved V gene where checked; the cause of the rest is unknown. D and trimming were read from the DNA, whereas the V and J calls and clone size are those reported in that table. The sample has roughly 200,000 clones on record, less than 85% of them singletons. The top ten clonotypes cover 4.5% to 7% of the sample.

Material: peripheral blood. The chain links TRBV2 with TRBJ1-1, with the D segment identity uncertain. This clonotype was sampled from a woman between 65 and 79 years old with acute or convalescent COVID-19. The DNA is as follows: TGTGCCAGCAGCTATAGCACTGAAGCTTTCTTT. It translates to CASSYSTEAFF.